The 8 T cell receptor beta chains in this list originate from one sample, sequenced in a study of naive and memory T cell subsets. An equimolar mix of two oligonucleotides served as the beta constant-region primer for TRBC1 and TRBC2. Nested alpha and beta constant-region primers with the SP2 primer drove four PCR rounds on ligated cDNA. TCRdb analysed the UMI-ligation and nested PCR reads with MiXCR anew, one entry per CDR3 protein. The repertoire includes more than 100,000 distinct CDR3 sequences, just over 35% of them detected once, and 0.8% to 1% sits in the top ten. The sequenced sample consisted of central memory CD4+ T cells from blood. Receptors originate from a human donor in good health.

CDR3 nucleotides: TGTGCCAGCAGGGGGACTATTTCCTACAATGAGCAGTTCTTC. It specifies CASRGTISYNEQFF. This chain joins TRBV6-5 and TRBJ2-1; 7 bases line up with TRBD2. Per the germline V gene, CDR1 is MNHEY and CDR2 is SVGAGI. The CDR3 has 14 amino acids. After removal of 6 bases from V and 1 base from J, the junction contained 3 bases not matched to a gene.

J is TRBJ2-7 and V is TRBV5-1, with TRBD1 matching 9 bases. The V segment lost 3 bases and the J segment 6 bases; nucleotides outside the gene matches: 10. Germline lookup yields CDR1 SGHRS and CDR2 YFSETQ. The CDR3 has 15 residues. As DNA, the CDR3 is TGCGCCAGCAGCTCTGGTGGGACAGGGTTGGGCGAGCAGTACTTC. This translates into CASSSGGTGLGEQYF.

This clonotype was seen only a few times. The CDR3 sequence: CASSARTARGYTF. CDR3 nucleotide sequence: TGTGCCAGCAGTGCCAGGACAGCAAGAGGCTACACCTTC. The chain joins TRBV28 to TRBJ1-2; possible D gene TRBD1, 6 bases. V was pared by 5 bases and J by 8 bases, with 15 bases between. The germline CDR1 and CDR2 sequences are MDHEN and SYDVKM. The CDR3 spans 13 residues.

V and J are TRBV14 and TRBJ1-1; D is ambiguous. Trimming cost V 5 bases and J 5 bases, with 9 bases left between them. This CDR3 is built from 12 residues. CDR1 is SGHDN, CDR2 FVKESK, per germline. The DNA for the CDR3 is TGTGCCAGCAGCGACGGAGGGACTGAAGCTTTCTTT. As protein: CASSDGGTEAFF.

This clonotype was counted many times. This rearrangement joins TRBV20-1 to TRBJ2-1; D is uncertain. V lost 4 bases to trimming and J lost 7 bases, with 17 bases between them. The CDR3 has 14 amino acids. Germline CDR1 reads DFQATT; CDR2 reads SNEGSKA (reference sequence). The CDR3 sequence: CSATGNRLGNEQFF. DNA of the CDR3: TGCAGTGCTACGGGTAACCGCCTTGGAAATGAGCAGTTCTTC.

The J gene is TRBJ2-1, the V gene TRBV28; a weak D match, TRBD2 (6 bases). CDR3 length: 12 residues. The germline CDR1 and CDR2 sequences are MDHEN and SYDVKM. Between the trimmed V and J ends, which lost 4 bases and 9 bases, there was a span of 10 bases. CDR3 sequence (DNA): TGTGCCAGCAGTTCGACTAGTAGTGAGCAGTTCTTC. It is translated as CASSSTSSEQFF.

This rearrangement joins TRBV6-1 to TRBJ2-2; the D gene is possibly TRBD1 (6 bases). CDR1 is MNHNS, CDR2 SASEGT, per germline. The CDR3 is 14 residues long. The V end was cut by 7 bases, the J end by 6 bases, with 15 bases between. The CDR3 protein is CASTEQQGPGELFF. In DNA, the CDR3 is TGTGCCAGCACCGAGCAACAGGGTCCCGGGGAGCTGTTTTTT.

The chain couples TRBV7-2 to TRBJ1-1; D unresolved. V was cut by 3 bases and J by 0 bases, with 11 bases left in between. CDR1 is SGHTA and CDR2 is FQGNSA in the germline V gene. The CDR3 is 15 amino acids. In DNA, the CDR3 is TGTGCCAGCAGCTTTTCCAGCTTGATGAACACTGAAGCTTTCTTT. It is translated as CASSFSSLMNTEAFF.